This T cell receptor (beta chain) was sequenced in a study of CD4+ T cells in melanoma. The study's findings and limits: Neoantigen-specific CD4+ T cells in melanoma reportedly had diverse differentiation states. A reported correlation linked neoantigen-specific CD4+ T cells to CD8+, macrophage and B cell function.

The data were produced by immunoSEQ multiplex PCR, yet TCRdb's version contains in-frame clones alone and is incomplete. The table has about 11,000 clones, 66% seen once; the top ten hold approximately 9%. Only one count was recorded for this clone. Its cognate antigen is unknown. This receptor was obtained from a human donor with melanoma. Input material: cells from a culture (not recorded whether cultured in vitro).

This CDR3 reads CAISEFESGTGPNYGYTF. The DNA for the CDR3 is TGTGCCATCAGTGAGTTCGAATCCGGGACAGGACCCAACTATGGCTACACCTTC. This chain links TRBV10-3 with TRBJ1-2; 8 nucleotides match TRBD1. Germline V gene sequence: CDR1 ENHRY, CDR2 SYGVKD. The CDR3 length is 18 residues. Trimming removed 1 base from V and 2 bases from J; junction bases left unmatched: 12.